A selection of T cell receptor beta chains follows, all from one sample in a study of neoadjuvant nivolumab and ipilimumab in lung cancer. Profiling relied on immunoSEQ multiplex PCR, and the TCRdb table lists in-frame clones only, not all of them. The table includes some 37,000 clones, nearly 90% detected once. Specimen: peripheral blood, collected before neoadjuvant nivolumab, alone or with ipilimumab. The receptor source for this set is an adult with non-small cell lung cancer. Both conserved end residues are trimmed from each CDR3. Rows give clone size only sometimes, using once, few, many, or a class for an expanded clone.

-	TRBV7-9	ASSRIGPSEQY
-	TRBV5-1	ASSFTGANTGELF
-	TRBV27	ASSFPPGQGADTQY
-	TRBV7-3	ASSLGGLNTEAF
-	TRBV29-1	SVEDTSGSTDTQY
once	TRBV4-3	ASSQDFRGEETQY
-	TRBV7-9	ASSFPVTGVSNEQF
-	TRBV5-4	ASSTADGGAFLEQY
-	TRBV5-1	ASSFSAGIGNEQF
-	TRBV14	ASSQGPGTGEY